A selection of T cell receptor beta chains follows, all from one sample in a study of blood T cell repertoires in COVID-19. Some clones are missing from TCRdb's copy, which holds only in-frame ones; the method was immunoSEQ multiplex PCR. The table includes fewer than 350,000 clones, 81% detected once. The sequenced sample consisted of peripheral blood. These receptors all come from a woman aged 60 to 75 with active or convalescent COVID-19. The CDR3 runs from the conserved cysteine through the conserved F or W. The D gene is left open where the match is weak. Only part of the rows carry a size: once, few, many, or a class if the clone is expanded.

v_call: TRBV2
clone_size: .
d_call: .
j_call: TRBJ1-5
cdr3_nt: TGTGCCAGCAGTGACTGGGCCCCAAGCAATCAGCCCCAGCATTTT
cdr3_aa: CASSDWAPSNQPQHF

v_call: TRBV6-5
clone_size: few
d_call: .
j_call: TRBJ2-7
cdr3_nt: TGTGCCAGCAGTTACGTCGGCTACGAGCAGTACTTC
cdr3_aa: CASSYVGYEQYF

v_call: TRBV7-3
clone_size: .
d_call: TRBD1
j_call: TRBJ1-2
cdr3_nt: TGTGCCAGCAGCTTAGGACAGGGAGGAGGCTACACCTTC
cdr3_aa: CASSLGQGGGYTF

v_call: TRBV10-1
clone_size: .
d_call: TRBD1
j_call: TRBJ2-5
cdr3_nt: TGCGCCAGCAGTGGGACAGGGTCCCAAGAGACCCAGTACTTC
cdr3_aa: CASSGTGSQETQYF

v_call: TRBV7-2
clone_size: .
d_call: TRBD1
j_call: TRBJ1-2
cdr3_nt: TGTGCCAGCAGCTTAGGAATTTCGGACAGGGGCCCTTTCTACACCTTC
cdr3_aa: CASSLGISDRGPFYTF

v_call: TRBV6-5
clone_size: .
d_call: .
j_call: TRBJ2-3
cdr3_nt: TGTGCCAGCAGTTACTCAGGGGCGGAAGCTGATACGCAGTATTTT
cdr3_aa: CASSYSGAEADTQYF

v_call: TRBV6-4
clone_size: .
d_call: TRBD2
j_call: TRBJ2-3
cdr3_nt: TGTGCCAGCAGGGGGACTAGCGGCTCCACAGATACGCAGTATTTT
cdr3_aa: CASRGTSGSTDTQYF

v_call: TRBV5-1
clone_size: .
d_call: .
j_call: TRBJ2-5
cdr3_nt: TGCGCCAGCCGACTGACAGGACAAGAGACCCAGTACTTC
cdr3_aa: CASRLTGQETQYF

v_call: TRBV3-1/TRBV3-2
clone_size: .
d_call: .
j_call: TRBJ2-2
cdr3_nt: TGTGCCAGCAGCCTCCCGGGGAACGGGGAGCTGTTTTTT
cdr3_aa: CASSLPGNGELFF

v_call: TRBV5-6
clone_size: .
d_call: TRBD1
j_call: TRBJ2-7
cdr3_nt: TGTGCCAGCAGCCCGGGGACAGGGGGATCCCACGAGCAGTACTTC
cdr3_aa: CASSPGTGGSHEQYF

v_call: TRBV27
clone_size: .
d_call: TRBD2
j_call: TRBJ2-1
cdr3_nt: TGTGCCAGCAGTTCCCTAGGGACTAGCGGGGATCACAATGAGCAGTTCTTC
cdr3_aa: CASSSLGTSGDHNEQFF

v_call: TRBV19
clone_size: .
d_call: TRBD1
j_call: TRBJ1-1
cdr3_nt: TGTGCCAGTTCGCCGGGACAGAGGGGTGAAGCTTTCTTT
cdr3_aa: CASSPGQRGEAFF

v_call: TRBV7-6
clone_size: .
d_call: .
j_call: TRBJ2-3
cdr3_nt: TGTGCCAGCAGCTTAACGGTCTCCGCAGATACGCAGTATTTT
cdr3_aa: CASSLTVSADTQYF

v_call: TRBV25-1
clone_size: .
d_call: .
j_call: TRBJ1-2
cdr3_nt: TGTGCCACCTCTGTACAGGGTTTCTATGGCTACACCTTC
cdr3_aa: CATSVQGFYGYTF

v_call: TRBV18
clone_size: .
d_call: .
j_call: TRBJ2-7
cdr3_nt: TGTGCCAGCTCACCCAAGAACCGGGGGAGTTACGAGCAGTACTTC
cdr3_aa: CASSPKNRGSYEQYF

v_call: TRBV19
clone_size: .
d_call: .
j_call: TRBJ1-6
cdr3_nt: TGTGCCAGTAGCCCCCAGGACAGTCTTCCACCCCTCCACTTT
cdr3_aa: CASSPQDSLPPLHF

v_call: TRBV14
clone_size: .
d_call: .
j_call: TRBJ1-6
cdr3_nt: TGTGCCAGCAGCCAAGGACAGGATAATTCACCCCTCCACTTT
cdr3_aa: CASSQGQDNSPLHF

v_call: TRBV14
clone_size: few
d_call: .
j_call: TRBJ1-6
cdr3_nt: TGTGCCAGCAGCCAAGACGGGGGGAACTCACCCCTCCACTTT
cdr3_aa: CASSQDGGNSPLHF

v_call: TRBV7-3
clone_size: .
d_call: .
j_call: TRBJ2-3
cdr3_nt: TGTGCCAGCAGCCCGTTCGTAGGGGCCAGCACAGATACGCAGTATTTT
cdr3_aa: CASSPFVGASTDTQYF

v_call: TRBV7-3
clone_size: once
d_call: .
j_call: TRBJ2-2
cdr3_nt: TGTGCCAGCAGTCGCGAGACACCCGGGGAGCTGTTTTTT
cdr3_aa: CASSRETPGELFF

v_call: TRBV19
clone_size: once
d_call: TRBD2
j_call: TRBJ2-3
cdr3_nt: TGTGCCAGTAGTATTGGGACTAGCGGGTGGACAGATACGCAGTATTTT
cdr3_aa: CASSIGTSGWTDTQYF

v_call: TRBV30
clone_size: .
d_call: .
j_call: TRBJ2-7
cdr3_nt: TGTGCCTGGAATACAGGGAGAGCCTCCTACGAGCAGTACTTC
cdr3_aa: CAWNTGRASYEQYF

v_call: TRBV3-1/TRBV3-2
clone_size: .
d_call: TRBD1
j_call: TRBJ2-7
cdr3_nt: TGTGCCAGCAGCTCGAGATTGCGGACAGGGGCAAACGAGCAGTACTTC
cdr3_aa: CASSSRLRTGANEQYF

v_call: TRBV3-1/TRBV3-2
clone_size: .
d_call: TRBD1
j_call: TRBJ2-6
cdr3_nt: TGTGCCAGCAGCCAACCTACCGGGACAGCTATCTCTGGGGCCAACGTCCTGACTTTC
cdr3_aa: CASSQPTGTAISGANVLTF

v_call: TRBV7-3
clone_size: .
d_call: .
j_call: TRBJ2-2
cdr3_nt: TGTGCCAGCAGCTTAACGGCGGCAGGGGTGTCCGGGGAGCTGTTTTTT
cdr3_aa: CASSLTAAGVSGELFF

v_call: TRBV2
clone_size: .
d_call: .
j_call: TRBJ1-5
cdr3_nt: TGTGCCAGCAGTGAAGATGCGGGGGATCAGCCCCAGCATTTT
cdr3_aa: CASSEDAGDQPQHF

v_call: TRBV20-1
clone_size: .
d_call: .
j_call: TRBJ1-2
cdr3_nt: TGCAGTGCTAGTGCCAGGGGACCGGACCATAACTATGGCTACACCTTC
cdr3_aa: CSASARGPDHNYGYTF

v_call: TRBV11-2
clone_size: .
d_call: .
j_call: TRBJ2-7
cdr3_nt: TGTGCCAGCCAAGGCGGGGGCGGCTACGAGCAGTACTTC
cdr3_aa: CASQGGGGYEQYF

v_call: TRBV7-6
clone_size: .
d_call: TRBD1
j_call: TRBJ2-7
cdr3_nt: TGTGCCAGCAGCCCCCTTACGCGGACAGGCGTCGGCTACGAGCAGTACTTC
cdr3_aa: CASSPLTRTGVGYEQYF

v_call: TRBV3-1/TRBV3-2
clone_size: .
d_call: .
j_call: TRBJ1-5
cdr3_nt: TGTGCCAGCAGCCAAGAAGCGGGGAATCAGCCCCAGCATTTT
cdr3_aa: CASSQEAGNQPQHF

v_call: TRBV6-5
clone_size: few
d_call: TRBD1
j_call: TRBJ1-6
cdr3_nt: TGTGCCAGCAGGGGGAACAGGGGGAATTCACCCCTCCACTTT
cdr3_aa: CASRGNRGNSPLHF

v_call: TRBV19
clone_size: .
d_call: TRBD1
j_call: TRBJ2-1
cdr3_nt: TGTGCCAGTAGTATAGATGGCAGCGCAGGGGGCCCCTACAATGAGCAGTTCTTC
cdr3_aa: CASSIDGSAGGPYNEQFF

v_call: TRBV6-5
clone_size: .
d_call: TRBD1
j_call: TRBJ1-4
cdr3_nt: TGTGCCAGCAGTTACAGATCAGGGGGAAGCCGTGAAAAACTGTTTTTT
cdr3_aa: CASSYRSGGSREKLFF

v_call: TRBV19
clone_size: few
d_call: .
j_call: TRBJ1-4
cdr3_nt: TGTGCCAGTAGTATAGTCGAAGGGGCTTTAAATGAAAAACTGTTTTTT
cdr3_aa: CASSIVEGALNEKLFF

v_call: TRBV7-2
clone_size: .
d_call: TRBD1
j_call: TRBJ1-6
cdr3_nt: TGTGCCAGCAGCTTCCGGACAGGGGGCTACTCCTATAATTCACCCCTCCACTTT
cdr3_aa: CASSFRTGGYSYNSPLHF

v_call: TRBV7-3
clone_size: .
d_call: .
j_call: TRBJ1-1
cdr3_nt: TGTGCCAGCAGCTTAGGCTCGAACACTGAAGCTTTCTTT
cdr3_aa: CASSLGSNTEAFF

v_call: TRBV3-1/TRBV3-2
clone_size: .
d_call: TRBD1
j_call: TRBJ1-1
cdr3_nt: TGTGCCAGCAGCCAAGATTACGACAGGGTCTGGACTGAAGCTTTCTTT
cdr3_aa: CASSQDYDRVWTEAFF

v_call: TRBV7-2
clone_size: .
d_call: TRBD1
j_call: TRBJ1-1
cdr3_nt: TGTGCCAGCAGCTTACAGGGGGCGCTGAACACTGAAGCTTTCTTT
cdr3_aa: CASSLQGALNTEAFF

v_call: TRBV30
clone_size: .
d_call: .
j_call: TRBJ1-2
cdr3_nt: TGTGCCTGGAGTGTACAGGGCTATGGCTACACCTTC
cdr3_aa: CAWSVQGYGYTF

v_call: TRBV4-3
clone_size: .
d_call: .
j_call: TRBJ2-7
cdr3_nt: TGCGCCAGCAGCCAAGATCCGTATACGGCCTACGAGCAGTACTTC
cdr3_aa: CASSQDPYTAYEQYF

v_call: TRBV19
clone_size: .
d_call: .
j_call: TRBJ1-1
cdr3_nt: TGTGCCAGTAGTATTGTGGCGGGAAACACTGAAGCTTTCTTT
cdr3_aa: CASSIVAGNTEAFF

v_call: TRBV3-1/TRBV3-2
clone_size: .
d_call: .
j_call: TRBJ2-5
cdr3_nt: TGTGCCACCATTCACGGGGGACCAGGGACCCAGTACTTC
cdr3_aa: CATIHGGPGTQYF

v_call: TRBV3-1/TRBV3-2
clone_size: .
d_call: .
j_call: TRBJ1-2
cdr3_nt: TGTGCCAGCAGCCCTGGGCCATCCGGCTACACCTTC
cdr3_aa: CASSPGPSGYTF

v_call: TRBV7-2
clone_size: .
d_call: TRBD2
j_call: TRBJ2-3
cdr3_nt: TGTGCCAGCAGCATTCTAGCGGGGGGAACGAGCACAGATACGCAGTATTTT
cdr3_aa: CASSILAGGTSTDTQYF

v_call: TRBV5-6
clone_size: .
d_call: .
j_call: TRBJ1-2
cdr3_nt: TGTGCCAGCAGCGCATGGACCGCGGGAAACTATGGCTACACCTTC
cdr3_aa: CASSAWTAGNYGYTF

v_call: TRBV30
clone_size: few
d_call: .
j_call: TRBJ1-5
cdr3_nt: TGTGCCTGGAGTCAAGGACTCAATCAGCCCCAGCATTTT
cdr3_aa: CAWSQGLNQPQHF

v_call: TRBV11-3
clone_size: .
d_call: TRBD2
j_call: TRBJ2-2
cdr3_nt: TGTGCCAGCAGTATCACCAGCGGGGGCCTTAACACCGGGGAGCTGTTTTTT
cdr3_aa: CASSITSGGLNTGELFF

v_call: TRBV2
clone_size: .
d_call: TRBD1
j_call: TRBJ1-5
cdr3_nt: TGTGCCAGCAGTGAAGCGTCGAGCGGGACAGGGGGCAATCAGCCCCAGCATTTT
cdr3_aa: CASSEASSGTGGNQPQHF

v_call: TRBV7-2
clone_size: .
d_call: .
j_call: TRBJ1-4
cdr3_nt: TGTGCCAGCAGCTTAAGGACAGCCTTTAATGAAAAACTGTTTTTT
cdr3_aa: CASSLRTAFNEKLFF

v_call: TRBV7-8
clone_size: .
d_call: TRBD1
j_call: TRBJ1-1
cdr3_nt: TGTGCCAGCAGCACAGGACAGGGGAACACTGAAGCTTTCTTT
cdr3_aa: CASSTGQGNTEAFF

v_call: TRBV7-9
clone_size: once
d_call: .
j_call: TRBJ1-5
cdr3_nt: TGTGCCAGCAGCTTAGCGGGGCCCAATCAGCCCCAGCATTTT
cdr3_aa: CASSLAGPNQPQHF

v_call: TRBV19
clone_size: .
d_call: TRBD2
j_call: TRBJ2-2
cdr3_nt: TGTGCCAGTAGTATAATGGGGGGGGCCGGGGAGCTGTTTTTT
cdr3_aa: CASSIMGGAGELFF

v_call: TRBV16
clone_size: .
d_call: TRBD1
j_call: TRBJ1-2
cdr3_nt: TGTGCCAGCAGCCAAGACAGGGGAGAATATGGCTACACCTTC
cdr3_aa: CASSQDRGEYGYTF

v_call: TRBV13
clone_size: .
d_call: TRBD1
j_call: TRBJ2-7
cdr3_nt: TGTGCCAGCAGCGGCGCTGAGGACAGGGGCTTCTACGAGCAGTACTTC
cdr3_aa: CASSGAEDRGFYEQYF

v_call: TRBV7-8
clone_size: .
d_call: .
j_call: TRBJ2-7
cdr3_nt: TGTGCCAGCAGCCCGATACCGACTAGTTACGAGCAGTACTTC
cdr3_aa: CASSPIPTSYEQYF

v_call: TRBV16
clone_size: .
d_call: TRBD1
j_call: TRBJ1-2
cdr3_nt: TGTGCCAGCAGCCAATCCTCCGGGACAGGGGGTTTCTACACCTTC
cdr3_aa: CASSQSSGTGGFYTF

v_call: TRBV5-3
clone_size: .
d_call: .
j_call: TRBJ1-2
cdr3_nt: TGTGCCAGAAGCTTGGTAAACTATCGGGGGAGGATCCATGGCTACACCTTC
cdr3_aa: CARSLVNYRGRIHGYTF

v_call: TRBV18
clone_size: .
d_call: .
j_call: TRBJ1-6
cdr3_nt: TGTGCCAGCTCACCACCGACTCGTGATTCACCCCTCCACTTT
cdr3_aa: CASSPPTRDSPLHF

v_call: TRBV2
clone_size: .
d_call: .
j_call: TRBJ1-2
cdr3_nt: TGTGCCAGCAGTGAAGTCCAGGGGAACTATGGCTACACCTTC
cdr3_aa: CASSEVQGNYGYTF